This T cell receptor (beta chain) comes out of a study of blood T cell repertoires in COVID-19. Across the study: Collection of acute and convalescent COVID-19 samples took place in the United States, Italy and Spain. Sample material is recorded as cDNA or gDNA derived from T cells, B-cell-depleted T cells, or PBMCs.

In the original analysis: Nucleated cell number was recorded as an estimate derived from reference gene primer amplification. Measured with immunoSEQ multiplex PCR; TCRdb has only the in-frame clones, and not every one. V, J and clone size are those of that table, while D and trimming were read from the DNA. Seen here are 88,000 or so clones, about 85% observed once, and the top ten hold about a quarter. This CDR3 spans 19 amino acids. V shed 1 base and J 0 bases; nucleotides not matched to a gene: 9. Germline V gives CDR1 LGHNA, CDR2 YSLEER. Sample: peripheral blood. The V gene is TRBV4-3, the J gene TRBJ2-3, with 11 bases fitting TRBD2. The receptor was derived from a human donor in a cohort sampled during active COVID-19. The chain's CDR3 is CASSQAGGLAVLSTDTQYF. CDR3 DNA sequence: TGCGCCAGCAGCCAAGCGGGGGGACTAGCGGTCCTTAGCACAGATACGCAGTATTTT.